The following is a TCR beta chain sequence with its context. The target antigen is unknown. The data are from a study of cytomegalovirus exposure and HLA in healthy donors. V was shortened by 3 bases and J by 8 bases, with 13 bases between the two germline ends. The germline V gene encodes CDR1 ENHRY and CDR2 SYGVKD. The CDR3 is made up of 13 amino acids. 13 Jbeta primers and 60 Vbeta primers were used for the PCR. Generated by immunoSEQ multiplex PCR, the TCRdb table keeps only in-frame clones and is missing some. The sample gives 120,000 or so clones, roughly 80% of which show up once; 8.8% is in the top ten. Unrecorded immune exposure was likely among donors, who were nominally healthy when sampled. Whole-study findings and limits: Later analysis reportedly placed an Asian-associated ancestry cluster below the roughly 700-donor mean in N-insertions.

The sequenced sample consisted of PBMCs. This clonotype was sampled from a female donor in good health and CMV-seropositive. The chain uses TRBV10-3 and TRBJ1-2, with no clear D. The CDR3 bases are TGTGCCATCAGTGACTCCCGGGTAGGAGGCTACACCTTC. Amino acid sequence: CAISDSRVGGYTF.